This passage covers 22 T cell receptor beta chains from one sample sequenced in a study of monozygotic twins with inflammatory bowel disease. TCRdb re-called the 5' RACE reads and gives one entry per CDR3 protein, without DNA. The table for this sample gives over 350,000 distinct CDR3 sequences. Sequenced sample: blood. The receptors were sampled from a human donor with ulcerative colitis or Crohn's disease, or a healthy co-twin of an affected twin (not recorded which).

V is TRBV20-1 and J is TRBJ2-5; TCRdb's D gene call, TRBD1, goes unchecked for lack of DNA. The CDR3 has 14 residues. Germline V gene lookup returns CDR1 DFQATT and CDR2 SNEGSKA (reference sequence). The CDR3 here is CSALSGTPEETQYF.

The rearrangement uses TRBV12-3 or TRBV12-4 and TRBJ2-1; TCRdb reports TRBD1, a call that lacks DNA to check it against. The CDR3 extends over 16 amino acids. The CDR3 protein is CASRPLGQGLGYEQFF.

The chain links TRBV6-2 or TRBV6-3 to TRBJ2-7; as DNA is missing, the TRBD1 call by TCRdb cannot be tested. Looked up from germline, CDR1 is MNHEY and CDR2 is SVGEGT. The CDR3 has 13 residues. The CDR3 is CASMVGAAYEQYF.

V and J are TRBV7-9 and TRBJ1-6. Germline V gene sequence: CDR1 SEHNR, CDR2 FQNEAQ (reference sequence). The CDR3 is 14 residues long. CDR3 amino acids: CASSLERQISPLHF. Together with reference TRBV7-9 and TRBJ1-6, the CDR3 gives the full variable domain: DTGVSQNPRHKITKRGQNVTFRCDPISEHNRLYWYRQTLGQGPEFLTYFQNEAQLEKSRLLSDRFSAERPKGSFSTLEIQRTEQGDSAMYLCASSLERQISPLHFGNGTRLTVT.

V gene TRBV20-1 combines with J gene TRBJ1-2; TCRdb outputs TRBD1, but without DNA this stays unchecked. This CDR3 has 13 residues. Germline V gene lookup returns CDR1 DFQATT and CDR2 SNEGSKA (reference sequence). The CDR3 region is CSPLDRFVYGYTF.

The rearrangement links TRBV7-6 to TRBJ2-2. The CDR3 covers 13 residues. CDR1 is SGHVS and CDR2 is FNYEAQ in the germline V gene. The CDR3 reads CASSPATTGELFF.

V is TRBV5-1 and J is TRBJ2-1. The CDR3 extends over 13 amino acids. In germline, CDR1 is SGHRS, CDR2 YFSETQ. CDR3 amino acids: CASSLVSYNEQFF. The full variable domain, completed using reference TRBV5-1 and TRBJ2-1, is KAGVTQTPRYLIKTRGQQVTLSCSPISGHRSVSWYQQTPGQGLQFLFEYFSETQRNKGNFPGRFSGRQFSNSRSEMNVSTLELGDSALYLCASSLVSYNEQFFGPGTRLTVL.

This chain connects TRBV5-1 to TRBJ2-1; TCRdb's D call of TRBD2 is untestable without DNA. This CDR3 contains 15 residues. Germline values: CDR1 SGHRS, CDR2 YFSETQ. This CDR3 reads CASSRAGSSYNEQFF.

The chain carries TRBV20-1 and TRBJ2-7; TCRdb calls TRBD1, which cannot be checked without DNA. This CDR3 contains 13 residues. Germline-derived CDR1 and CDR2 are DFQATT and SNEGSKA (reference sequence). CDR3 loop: CSTYRERTYEQYF.

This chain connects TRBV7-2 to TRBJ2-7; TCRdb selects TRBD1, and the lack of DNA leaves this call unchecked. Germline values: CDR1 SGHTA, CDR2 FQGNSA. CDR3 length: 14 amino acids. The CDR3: CASSFGQYAYEQYF.

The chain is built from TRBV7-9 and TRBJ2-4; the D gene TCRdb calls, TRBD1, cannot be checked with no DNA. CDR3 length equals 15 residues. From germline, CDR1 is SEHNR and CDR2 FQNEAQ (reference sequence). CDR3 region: CASSLGQGGKNIQYF.

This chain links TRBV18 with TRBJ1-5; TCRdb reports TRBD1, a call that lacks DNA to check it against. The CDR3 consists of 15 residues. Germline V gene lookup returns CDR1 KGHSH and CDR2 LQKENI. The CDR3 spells CASSRGQGHNQPQHF.

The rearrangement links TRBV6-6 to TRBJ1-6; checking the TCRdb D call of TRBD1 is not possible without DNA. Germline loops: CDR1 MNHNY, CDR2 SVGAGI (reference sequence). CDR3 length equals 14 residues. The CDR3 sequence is CASSRQGADSPLHF.

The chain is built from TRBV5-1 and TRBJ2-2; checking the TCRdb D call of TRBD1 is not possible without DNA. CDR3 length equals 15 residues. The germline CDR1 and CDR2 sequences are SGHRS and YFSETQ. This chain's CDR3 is CASSSGAGRTGELFF.

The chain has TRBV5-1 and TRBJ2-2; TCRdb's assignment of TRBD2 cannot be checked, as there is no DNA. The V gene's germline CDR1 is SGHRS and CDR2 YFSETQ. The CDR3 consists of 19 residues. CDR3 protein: CASSLAGRGAGLDTGELFF. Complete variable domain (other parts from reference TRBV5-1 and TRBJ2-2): KAGVTQTPRYLIKTRGQQVTLSCSPISGHRSVSWYQQTPGQGLQFLFEYFSETQRNKGNFPGRFSGRQFSNSRSEMNVSTLELGDSALYLCASSLAGRGAGLDTGELFFGEGSRLTVL.

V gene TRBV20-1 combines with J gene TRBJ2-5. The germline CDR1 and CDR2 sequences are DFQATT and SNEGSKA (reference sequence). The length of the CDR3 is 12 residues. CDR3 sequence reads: CSARGDQETQYF.

CDR3 residues: CASSSFDSGGDEQYF. This chain links TRBV5-1 with TRBJ2-7; absent DNA, TCRdb's TRBD2 call cannot be checked. Germline V CDR1 and CDR2: SGHRS, YFSETQ. The CDR3 consists of 15 residues.

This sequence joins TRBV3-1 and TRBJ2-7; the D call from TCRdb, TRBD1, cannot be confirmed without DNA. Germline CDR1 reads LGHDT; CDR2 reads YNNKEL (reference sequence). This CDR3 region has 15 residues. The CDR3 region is CASSQDFGRGYEQYF.

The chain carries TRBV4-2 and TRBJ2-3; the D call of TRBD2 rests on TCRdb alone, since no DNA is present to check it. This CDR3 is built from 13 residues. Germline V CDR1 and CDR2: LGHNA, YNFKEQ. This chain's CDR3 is CASSQEGGTTQYF.

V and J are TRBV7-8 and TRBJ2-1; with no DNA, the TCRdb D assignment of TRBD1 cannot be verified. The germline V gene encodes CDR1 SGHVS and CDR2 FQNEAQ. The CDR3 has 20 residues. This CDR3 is CASSLARGTVRGDSYNEQFF.

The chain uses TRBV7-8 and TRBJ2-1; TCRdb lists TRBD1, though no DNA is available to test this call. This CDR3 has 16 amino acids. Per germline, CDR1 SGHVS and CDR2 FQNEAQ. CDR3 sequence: CASSLVAPGQTNEQFF. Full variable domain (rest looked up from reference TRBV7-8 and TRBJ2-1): GAGVSQSPRYKVAKRGQDVALRCDPISGHVSLFWYQQALGQGPEFLTYFQNEAQLDKSGLPSDRFFAERPEGSVSTLKIQRTQQEDSAVYLCASSLVAPGQTNEQFFGPGTRLTVL.

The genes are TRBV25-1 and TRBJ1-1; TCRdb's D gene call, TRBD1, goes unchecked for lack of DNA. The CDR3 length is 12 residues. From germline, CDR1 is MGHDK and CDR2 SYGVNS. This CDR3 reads CASSASGSGAFF.